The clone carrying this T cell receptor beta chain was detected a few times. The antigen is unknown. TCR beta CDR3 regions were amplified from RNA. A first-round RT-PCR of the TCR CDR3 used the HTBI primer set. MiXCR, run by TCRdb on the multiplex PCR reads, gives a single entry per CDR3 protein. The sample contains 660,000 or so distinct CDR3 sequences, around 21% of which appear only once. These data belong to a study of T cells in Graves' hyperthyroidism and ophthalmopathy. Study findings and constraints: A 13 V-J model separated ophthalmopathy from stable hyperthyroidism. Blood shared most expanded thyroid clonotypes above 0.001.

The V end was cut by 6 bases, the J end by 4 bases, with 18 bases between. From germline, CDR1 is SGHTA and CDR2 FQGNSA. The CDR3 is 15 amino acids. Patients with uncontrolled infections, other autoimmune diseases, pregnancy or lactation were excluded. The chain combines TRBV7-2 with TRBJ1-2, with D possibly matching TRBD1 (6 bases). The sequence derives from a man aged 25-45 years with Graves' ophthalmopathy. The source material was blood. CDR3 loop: CASSRTRGLGYGYTF. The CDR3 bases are TGTGCCAGCAGTCGTACCAGGGGACTGGGCTATGGCTACACCTTC.